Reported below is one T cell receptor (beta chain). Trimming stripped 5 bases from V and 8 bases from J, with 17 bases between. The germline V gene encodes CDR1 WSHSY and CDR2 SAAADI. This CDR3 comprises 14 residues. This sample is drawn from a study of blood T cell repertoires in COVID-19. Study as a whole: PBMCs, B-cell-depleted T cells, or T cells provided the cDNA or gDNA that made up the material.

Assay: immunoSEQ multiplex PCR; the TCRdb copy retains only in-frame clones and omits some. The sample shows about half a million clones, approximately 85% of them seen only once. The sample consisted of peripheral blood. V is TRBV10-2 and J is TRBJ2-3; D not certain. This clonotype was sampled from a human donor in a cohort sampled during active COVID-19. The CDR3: CASSPRSGIGTQYF. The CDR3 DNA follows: TGCGCCAGCAGTCCCAGATCAGGTATAGGTACGCAGTATTTT.